The 25 T cell receptor beta chains in this list originate from one sample, sequenced in a study of shared clonotypes between healthy human individuals. Repertoires were generated with immunoSEQ multiplex PCR, while TCRdb's copy carries only in-frame clones and drops some. This sample has about 600,000 clones; around 95% occur once, and the top ten carry 0.11%. Naive CD8 cells comprised CD45RO-negative, CCR7-positively selected cells, excluding terminally differentiated effector memory CD45RA+ cells. Sequenced material: naive CD8+ T cells sorted from blood. These receptors were taken from a woman younger than 45 in good health.

This chain joins TRBV27 and TRBJ2-7; D is possibly TRBD2 (6 bases). This CDR3 region has 14 residues. The V end lost 4 bases, the J end lost 0 bases, and 10 bases lay between the germline ends. Germline CDR1 reads MNHEY; CDR2 reads SMNVEV (reference sequence). CDR3 bases: TGTGCCAGCAGTTACGACGGGAGCTCCTACGAGCAGTACTTC. It specifies CASSYDGSSYEQYF.

The chain recombines TRBV27 with TRBJ2-7; tentatively, D is TRBD2 (5 bases). Trimming stripped 1 base from V and 6 bases from J, with 10 bases between. Germline CDR1 MNHEY, CDR2 SMNVEV (reference sequence). The CDR3 length is 13 residues. The CDR3: CASSLFGEAEQYF. The CDR3, as DNA: TGTGCCAGCAGTTTATTCGGGGAAGCCGAGCAGTACTTC.

V usage is TRBV28 and J usage is TRBJ2-1; D gene uncertain. This CDR3 has 15 amino acids. CDR1 and CDR2 (germline): MDHEN, SYDVKM. Trimming took off 1 base at V and 10 bases at J, with 17 bases between the two ends. The CDR3 DNA follows: TGTGCCAGCAGTTTATACGAGACAAGATCGGACGAGCAGTTCTTC. Translated: CASSLYETRSDEQFF.

The gene calls are TRBV28 and TRBJ2-1; 7 bases are shared with TRBD2. CDR1 and CDR2 (germline): MDHEN, SYDVKM. The CDR3 has 15 residues. J gave up 3 bases and V 6 bases, and 8 bases lay outside the gene matches. The DNA of the CDR3 is TGTGCCAGCAGACGGGGGGACTCCTACTACAATGAGCAGTTCTTC. Protein sequence: CASRRGDSYYNEQFF.

This chain uses TRBV9 with TRBJ2-1, with 9 bases aligning to TRBD2. Germline assignment: CDR1 SGDLS and CDR2 YYNGEE. The CDR3 extends over 15 amino acids. Losses at the gene ends were 0 bases for V and 8 bases for J; bases not matched to a gene: 6. CDR3 residues: CASSVGGGRDDEQFF. Written as DNA, the CDR3 is TGTGCCAGCAGCGTAGGGGGCGGGAGGGACGATGAGCAGTTCTTC.

The chain links TRBV29-1 to TRBJ2-1, with D hard to call. CDR1 and CDR2 (germline): SQVTM, ANQGSEA. The CDR3 consists of 12 residues. Trimming pared 1 base from V and 9 bases from J, leaving 10 bases between. As DNA, the CDR3 is TGCAGCGTTGAAGTGGGTGGTTGTGAGCAGTTCTTC. Protein product: CSVEVGGCEQFF.

The chain is built from TRBV11-2 and TRBJ2-7; maybe TRBD1 (6 bases). CDR3 length: 13 residues. With 5 bases removed from V and 6 bases from J, the gap between germline ends came to 14 bases. Looked up from germline, CDR1 is SGHAT and CDR2 is FQNNGV. The CDR3 DNA sequence: TGTGCCAGCAGCCCAGGTCTAGGGGGCGAGCAGTACTTC. Its protein is CASSPGLGGEQYF.

The CDR3 reads CASSSGQAGQPQHF. CDR3 nucleotide sequence: TGTGCCAGCAGTTCGGGACAGGCGGGTCAGCCCCAGCATTTT. The J gene is TRBJ1-5, the V gene TRBV28; TRBD1 matches at 8 bases. The CDR3 has 14 amino acids. Germline V gives CDR1 MDHEN, CDR2 SYDVKM. With V trimmed by 4 bases and J by 6 bases, 5 bases remained unmatched.

J is TRBJ2-3 and V is TRBV7-6; D unclear. This CDR3 contains 13 residues. CDR1 SGHVS and CDR2 FNYEAQ come from the germline V gene. V was clipped by 3 bases and J by 2 bases, with 6 bases between them. For the CDR3, the DNA is TGTGCCAGCAGCTTCGAGTTCACAGATACGCAGTATTTT. Its protein product is CASSFEFTDTQYF.

Worth noting for this clone: The same CDR3 arises from other DNA sequences in this sample as well. This chain connects TRBV7-2 to TRBJ1-1; no definite D call. CDR1 is SGHTA, CDR2 FQGNSA, per germline. The V end lost 1 base, the J end lost 0 bases, and 9 bases lay between the germline ends. The CDR3 runs to 15 residues. CDR3 nucleotide sequence: TGTGCCAGCAGCTTAGATTCTGGAATGAACACTGAAGCTTTCTTT. This sequence encodes CASSLDSGMNTEAFF.

The chain combines TRBV14 with TRBJ2-1, with TRBD2 identical over 12 bases. J gave up 5 bases and V 2 bases, and 1 base lay outside the gene matches. CDR1 and CDR2 from the germline V gene are SGHDN and FVKESK. CDR3 length equals 15 residues. CDR3 amino acids: CASSQLAGGDNEQFF. The CDR3 bases are TGTGCCAGCAGCCAACTAGCGGGAGGGGACAATGAGCAGTTCTTC.

J is TRBJ2-6 and V is TRBV9, with D hard to call. This CDR3 contains 14 residues. Looked up from germline, CDR1 is SGDLS and CDR2 is YYNGEE. Trimming took 5 bases from V and 1 from J, leaving 7 bases between them. The CDR3 sequence: CASSEISGANVLTF. In DNA form, the CDR3 reads TGTGCCAGCAGTGAAATATCTGGGGCCAACGTCCTGACTTTC.

The rearrangement links TRBV27 to TRBJ2-1; TRBD1 matches 9 bases. V was pared by 10 bases and J by 1 base, with 8 bases of the junction left unmatched. The germline CDR1 and CDR2 sequences are MNHEY and SMNVEV (reference sequence). The CDR3 is 15 residues long. CDR3 region: CAIRSGTGSYNEQFF. In nucleotides, the CDR3 is TGTGCCATCAGATCCGGGACAGGGTCCTACAATGAGCAGTTCTTC.

This chain uses TRBV5-6 with TRBJ2-2; 9 bases map to TRBD1. Looked up from germline, CDR1 is SGHDT and CDR2 is YYEEEE. There are 15 residues in the CDR3. Unmatched junction bases numbered 8, after V lost 4 bases and J lost 7 bases. The CDR3 is CASSPGTGRIGELFF. CDR3 sequence (DNA): TGTGCCAGCAGCCCCGGGACAGGGAGGATCGGGGAGCTGTTTTTT. The full variable domain, with the rest looked up from reference TRBV5-6 and TRBJ2-2, is DAGVTQSPTHLIKTRGQQVTLRCSPKSGHDTVSWYQQALGQGPQFIFQYYEEEERQRGNFPDRFSGHQFPNYSSELNVNALLLGDSALYLCASSPGTGRIGELFFGEGSRLTVL.

This clone turned up a few times. The V gene is TRBV7-9, the J gene TRBJ2-7; D perhaps matches TRBD2 (6 bases). Germline loops: CDR1 SEHNR, CDR2 FQNEAQ (reference sequence). V lost 5 bases, J lost 0 bases, and 17 bases lay in between. CDR3 size: 16 residues. CDR3 sequence (DNA): TGTGCCAGCAGCGAGGGAGGCGTCGGAATCTCCTACGAGCAGTACTTC. It yields the protein CASSEGGVGISYEQYF.

The rearrangement uses TRBV7-9 and TRBJ2-7; tentatively, D is TRBD2 (6 bases). Trimming removed 3 bases from V and 6 bases from J, with 12 bases in between. Germline CDR1 and CDR2: SEHNR and FQNEAQ (reference sequence). This CDR3 contains 13 residues. The CDR3 region is CASSLGGEGEQYF. DNA for the CDR3: TGTGCCAGCAGCTTGGGAGGAGAGGGCGAGCAGTACTTC. The complete variable domain, with remaining parts taken from reference TRBV7-9 and TRBJ2-7, reads DTGVSQNPRHKITKRGQNVTFRCDPISEHNRLYWYRQTLGQGPEFLTYFQNEAQLEKSRLLSDRFSAERPKGSFSTLEIQRTEQGDSAMYLCASSLGGEGEQYFGPGTRLTVT.

V usage is TRBV6-5 and J usage is TRBJ2-7; D remains ambiguous. Germline V gene lookup returns CDR1 MNHEY and CDR2 SVGAGI. The V end was cut by 0 bases, the J end by 7 bases, with 19 bases between. The CDR3 covers 16 residues. The CDR3 DNA follows: TGTGCCAGCAGTTACTCGATAACTAAGTCCTACGTTGAGCAGTACTTC. Translated: CASSYSITKSYVEQYF.

This clone was seen just once. The rearrangement uses TRBV9 and TRBJ1-2; 9 bases align to TRBD1. Germline V lookup: CDR1 SGDLS, CDR2 YYNGEE. V was pared by 4 bases and J by 2 bases, with 12 bases of the junction left unmatched. The CDR3 loop spans 17 amino acids. The CDR3 region is CASSSPGTGRVNYGYTF. In DNA, the CDR3 is TGTGCCAGCAGCTCACCCGGGACAGGGAGAGTAAACTATGGCTACACCTTC.

This clone is a singleton in its sample. V usage is TRBV7-9 and J usage is TRBJ2-5; no definite D call. Germline V gives CDR1 SEHNR, CDR2 FQNEAQ (reference sequence). V gave up 4 bases and J gave up 2 bases, with 8 bases separating them. CDR3 length: 13 residues. The CDR3 spells CASSSISQETQYF. Here the CDR3 DNA reads TGTGCCAGCAGCTCAATAAGTCAAGAGACCCAGTACTTC. Complete variable domain (other parts from reference TRBV7-9 and TRBJ2-5): DTGVSQNPRHKITKRGQNVTFRCDPISEHNRLYWYRQTLGQGPEFLTYFQNEAQLEKSRLLSDRFSAERPKGSFSTLEIQRTEQGDSAMYLCASSSISQETQYFGPGTRLLVL.

The CDR3 DNA reads TGTGCCAGCAGCGTAGCCGGGACGCCGCGGAATGAGCAGTTCTTC. Its translation: CASSVAGTPRNEQFF. The V and J genes are TRBV9 and TRBJ2-1, with D perhaps being TRBD1 or TRBD2 (5 bases each). V gave up 0 bases and J gave up 7 bases, with 14 bases separating them. Germline CDR1 is SGDLS and CDR2 is YYNGEE. This CDR3 spans 15 amino acids.

This chain uses TRBV28 with TRBJ2-7; the match to TRBD2 covers 11 bases. V dropped 3 bases and J dropped 7; count of bases not matched to a gene: 5. Germline V CDR1 and CDR2: MDHEN, SYDVKM. The CDR3 runs to 14 residues. CDR3 protein: CASSFAGTSGEQYF. The CDR3, as DNA: TGTGCCAGCAGTTTCGCCGGGACTAGCGGAGAGCAGTACTTC.

This clone was recorded only once. The sample carries other DNA sequences with the same CDR3. The V and J genes are TRBV28 and TRBJ1-1, with unresolved D. This CDR3 is 13 amino acids long. From germline, CDR1 is MDHEN and CDR2 SYDVKM. The V and J ends lost 3 bases and 3 bases respectively, with 8 bases between them. CDR3: CASSLVSYTEAFF. The CDR3 DNA reads as TGTGCCAGCAGTTTGGTCAGTTACACTGAAGCTTTCTTT.

This clone has only one observation. As DNA, the CDR3 is TGTGCCAGCAGCCCGCGGACAGGGGTCAGCTCCTACAATGAGCAGTTCTTC. This encodes CASSPRTGVSSYNEQFF. The V call is TRBV7-9, the J call TRBJ2-1; 9 bases map to TRBD1. The J segment lost 0 bases and the V segment lost 5 bases, leaving 8 bases of the junction unmatched. CDR3 size: 17 residues. Germline assignment: CDR1 SEHNR and CDR2 FQNEAQ (reference sequence).

The rearrangement joins TRBV4-2 to TRBJ1-1, with D possibly TRBD1 on 6 matching bases. Trimming stripped 0 bases from V and 1 base from J, with 9 bases between. CDR3 length equals 15 residues. The V gene's germline CDR1 is LGHNA and CDR2 YNFKEQ. DNA for the CDR3: TGTGCCAGCAGCCAAGATGGGACACAGAACACTGAAGCTTTCTTT. This codes for CASSQDGTQNTEAFF.

This chain uses TRBV28 with TRBJ2-5; tentatively, D is TRBD2 (6 bases). The germline V and J ends were trimmed by 8 bases and 5 bases, with 15 bases remaining between them. The CDR3 has 13 amino acids. Germline V gene data show CDR1 as MDHEN and CDR2 as SYDVKM. Here the CDR3 DNA reads TGTGCCAGCGAGGCAGGGAGGTGGGAGACCCAGTACTTC. Protein sequence: CASEAGRWETQYF.